Only one count was recorded for the clone carrying this TCR beta chain. Its matching antigen is unknown. These data are taken from a study of long-term antiretroviral therapy in people with HIV. Study outcomes and limitations: Comparison with controls showed narrower CDR3 length ranges in HIV repertoires.

The J segment lost 7 bases and the V segment lost 4 bases, leaving 7 bases of the junction unmatched. Germline assignment: CDR1 SGHRS and CDR2 YFSETQ. This CDR3 is built from 13 residues. The assay used was immunoSEQ (version v3.0), run at survey level. Roughly 40,000-55,000 T-cell genomes per sample were the sequencing target. Measured with immunoSEQ multiplex PCR; TCRdb has only the in-frame clones, and not every one. This sample yields about 23,000 clones, of which around 80% are seen a single time; around 5% belongs to the top ten. Sequencing was performed on unsorted PBMCs, taken 0.3 years after starting antiretroviral therapy. The chain joins TRBV5-1 to TRBJ2-7, with 8 positions matching TRBD2. The receptor's source is a man aged 45 to 65 with HIV. For the CDR3, the DNA is TGCGCCAGCAGCCCCCGGGGGGGGGAGGAGCAGTACTTC. It codes for CASSPRGGEEQYF.